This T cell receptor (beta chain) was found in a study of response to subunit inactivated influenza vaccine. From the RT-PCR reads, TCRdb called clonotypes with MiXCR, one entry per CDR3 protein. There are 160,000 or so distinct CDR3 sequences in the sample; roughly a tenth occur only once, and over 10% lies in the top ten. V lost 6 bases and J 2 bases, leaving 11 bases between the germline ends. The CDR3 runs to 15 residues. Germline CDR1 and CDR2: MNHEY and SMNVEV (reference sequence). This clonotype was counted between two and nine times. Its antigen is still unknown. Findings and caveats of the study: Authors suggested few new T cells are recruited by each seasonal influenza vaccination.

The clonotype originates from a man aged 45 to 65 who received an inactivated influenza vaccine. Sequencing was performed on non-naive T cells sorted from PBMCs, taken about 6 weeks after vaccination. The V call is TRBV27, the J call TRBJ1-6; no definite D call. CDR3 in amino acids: CASSSAGAYNSPLHF. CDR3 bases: TGTGCCAGCAGCTCCGCGGGTGCCTATAATTCACCCCTCCACTTT.